This TCR beta chain was captured in a study of CD8+ T cells in alopecia areata. PBMCs were stained for CD3, CD4 and CD8, and CD4+ and CD8+ T cells were sorted. RNA extraction was followed by reverse transcription into cDNA, which acted as the sequencing template. Only in-frame clones appear in the TCRdb table, and some are missing; sequencing was by immunoSEQ multiplex PCR. Of more than 200,000 clones in the sample, roughly two thirds are singletons; the top ten hold more than 0.95%. This clone occurred a few times. The sequenced sample was CD4+ T cells sorted from blood, obtained at week 0. This TCR was sampled from a human donor with alopecia areata.

DNA for the CDR3: TGCAGCGTTCATTCTTCGGGCACAGATACGCAGTATTTT. Translated, it gives CSVHSSGTDTQYF. The rearrangement joins TRBV29-1 to TRBJ2-3; D gene unclear. This CDR3 is built from 13 residues. V lost 5 bases to trimming and J lost 1 base, with 10 bases between them. Germline assignment: CDR1 SQVTM and CDR2 ANQGSEA.